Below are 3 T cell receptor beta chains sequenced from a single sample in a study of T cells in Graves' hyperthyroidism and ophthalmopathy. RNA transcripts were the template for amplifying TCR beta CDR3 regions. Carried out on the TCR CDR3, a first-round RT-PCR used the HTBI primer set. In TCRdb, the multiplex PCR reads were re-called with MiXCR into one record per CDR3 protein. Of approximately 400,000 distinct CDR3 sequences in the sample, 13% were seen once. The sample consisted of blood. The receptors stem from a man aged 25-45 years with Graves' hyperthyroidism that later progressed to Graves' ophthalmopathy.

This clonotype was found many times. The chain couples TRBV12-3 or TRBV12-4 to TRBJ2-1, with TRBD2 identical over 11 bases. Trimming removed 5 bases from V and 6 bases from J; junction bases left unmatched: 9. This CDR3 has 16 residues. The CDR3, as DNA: TGTGCCAGCAGTCATATTACTAGCGGGGGAATCAATGAGCAGTTCTTC. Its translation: CASSHITSGGINEQFF.

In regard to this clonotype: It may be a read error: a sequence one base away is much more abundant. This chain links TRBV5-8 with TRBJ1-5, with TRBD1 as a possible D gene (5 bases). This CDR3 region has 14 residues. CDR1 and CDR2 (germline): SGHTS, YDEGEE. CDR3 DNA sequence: TGTGCCAGCAGCTCTGACAGTTACGGTCAGCACCAGCATTTT. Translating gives CASSSDSYGQHQHF.

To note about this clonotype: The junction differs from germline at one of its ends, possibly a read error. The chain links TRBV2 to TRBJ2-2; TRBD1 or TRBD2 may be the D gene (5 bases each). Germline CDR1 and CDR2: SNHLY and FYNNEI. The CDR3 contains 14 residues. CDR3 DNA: TGTACCAGCAATACGGGACCGGTTGACGGGGAGCTGTTTTTT. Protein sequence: CTSNTGPVDGELFF.